One sample yielded the 32 T cell receptor beta chains listed below, sequenced in a study of blood T cell repertoires in COVID-19. TCRdb keeps only in-frame clones here, not all; method: immunoSEQ multiplex PCR. The sample holds approximately 99,000 clones, less than 75% seen once. The sample consisted of peripheral blood. The source of these receptors is a woman in her forties with acute or convalescent COVID-19.

The chain couples TRBV29-1 to TRBJ1-3, with unresolved D. The germline V and J ends were trimmed by 5 bases and 4 bases, with 6 bases remaining between them. The CDR3 spans 11 residues. Germline values: CDR1 SQVTM, CDR2 ANQGSEA. As DNA, the CDR3 is TGCAGCGTTTCACGGGGAAACACCATATATTTT. Translating gives CSVSRGNTIYF.

V gene TRBV6-5 combines with J gene TRBJ1-1; D uncertain. CDR3 length: 13 residues. The V end lost 8 bases, the J end lost 5 bases, and 15 bases lay between the germline ends. The germline V gene has CDR1 MNHEY and CDR2 SVGAGI. The CDR3 coding sequence is TGTGCCAGCCGGCTTACGACTGGAACTGAAGCTTTCTTT. Translated: CASRLTTGTEAFF.

This chain connects TRBV4-1 to TRBJ1-3, with a tentative D call TRBD1 (5 bases). V lost 0 bases and J lost 2, with 14 bases in between. CDR1 MGHRA and CDR2 YSYEKL come from the germline V gene. CDR3 length: 17 amino acids. This CDR3 reads CASSQEGGGATGNTIYF. The CDR3 DNA follows: TGCGCCAGCAGCCAAGAGGGTGGCGGGGCAACTGGAAACACCATATATTTT.

This clone was recorded many times. The V gene is TRBV7-2, the J gene TRBJ2-6; weak D call: TRBD2 (5 bases). The germline V and J ends were trimmed by 5 bases and 12 bases, with 20 bases remaining between them. The CDR3 extends over 15 amino acids. CDR1 and CDR2 from the germline V gene are SGHTA and FQGNSA. The CDR3 protein is CASSPGLGAVRVLTF. The DNA for the CDR3 is TGTGCCAGCAGCCCAGGTCTGGGAGCAGTCCGCGTCCTGACTTTC.

V and J are TRBV11-2 and TRBJ1-2; maybe TRBD1 (6 bases). Trimming left V 2 bases short and J 8 bases short, with 9 bases between. CDR3 length: 12 amino acids. CDR1 is SGHAT and CDR2 is FQNNGV in the germline V gene. CDR3 residues: CASSLTGQGYTF. Written as DNA, the CDR3 is TGTGCCAGCAGCTTAACAGGGCAAGGCTACACCTTC.

This chain joins TRBV28 and TRBJ1-1, with a possible D match to TRBD1 (6 bases). V was clipped by 5 bases and J by 0 bases, with 19 bases between them. Germline CDR1 MDHEN, CDR2 SYDVKM. CDR3 length equals 17 residues. This CDR3 is CASSPPGGASMNTEAFF. The CDR3 coding sequence is TGTGCCAGCAGTCCGCCCGGGGGGGCGAGCATGAACACTGAAGCTTTCTTT.

This clone was observed a single time. The gene calls are TRBV19 and TRBJ2-2; 8 bases match TRBD1. J was trimmed by 7 bases and V by 9 bases; bases with no gene match: 13. This CDR3 contains 15 residues. Germline V gives CDR1 LNHDA, CDR2 SQIVND (reference sequence). The CDR3 is CASRITGGANGELFF. The CDR3 nucleotides are TGTGCCAGCCGAATCACAGGGGGAGCTAACGGGGAGCTGTTTTTT.

The chain has TRBV24-1 and TRBJ2-3, with D maybe TRBD1 (5 bases). Trimming took 2 bases from V and 6 from J, leaving 5 bases between them. Germline V CDR1 and CDR2: KGHDR, SFDVKD. The CDR3 sequence is 12 residues long. In DNA, the CDR3 is TGTGCCACCAGTGATTCAGGGGATACGCAGTATTTT. It is translated as CATSDSGDTQYF.

The chain joins TRBV11-2 to TRBJ2-3, with D possibly being TRBD1 (6 bases). This CDR3 is 13 amino acids long. V was cut by 4 bases and J by 2 bases, with 7 bases left in between. Per germline, CDR1 SGHAT and CDR2 FQNNGV. The DNA of the CDR3 is TGTGCCAGCAGCTCAGGGGTCACAGATACGCAGTATTTT. It yields the protein CASSSGVTDTQYF.

The rearrangement joins TRBV11-2 to TRBJ2-2, with a possible D match to TRBD1 (7 bases). The CDR3 runs 17 residues. The germline V and J ends were trimmed by 1 base and 7 bases, with 19 bases remaining between them. CDR1 SGHAT and CDR2 FQNNGV come from the germline V gene. CDR3 in amino acids: CASSLVGGTVGFGELFF. Here the CDR3 DNA reads TGTGCCAGCAGCTTAGTTGGGGGGACAGTCGGATTCGGGGAGCTGTTTTTT.

This chain connects TRBV5-1 to TRBJ2-3; TRBD2 might be the D (6 bases). Trimming stripped 3 bases from V and 3 bases from J, with 20 bases between. The germline CDR1 and CDR2 sequences are SGHRS and YFSETQ. This CDR3 spans 17 amino acids. CDR3 bases: TGCGCCAGCAGCTCCGAGGCGGGGTCTCATCTGACAGATACGCAGTATTTT. It yields the protein CASSSEAGSHLTDTQYF.

This clone came up once. This sequence joins TRBV11-2 and TRBJ2-2, with TRBD1 matching over 7 bases. Looked up from germline, CDR1 is SGHAT and CDR2 is FQNNGV. This CDR3 region has 15 residues. Losses at the gene ends were 5 bases for V and 2 bases for J; bases not matched to a gene: 5. CDR3 nucleotide sequence: TGTGCCAGCAGCGCCCGACAGGGAAACACCGGGGAGCTGTTTTTT. This encodes CASSARQGNTGELFF.

This clone showed up many times. The genes are TRBV20-1 and TRBJ2-1; no definite D call. Trimming took off 3 bases at V and 7 bases at J, with 4 bases between the two ends. This CDR3 spans 10 amino acids. Germline CDR1 is DFQATT and CDR2 is SNEGSKA (reference sequence). The CDR3 sequence is CSASRNEQFF. The DNA for the CDR3 is TGCAGTGCTAGTCGGAATGAGCAGTTCTTC.

This rearrangement joins TRBV5-6 to TRBJ1-6; the match to TRBD1 covers 7 bases. J lost 8 bases, V lost 4 bases, and 9 bases had no gene match. CDR1 and CDR2 (germline): SGHDT, YYEEEE. The CDR3 is 15 residues long. In DNA form, the CDR3 reads TGTGCCAGCAGCCCTCAACAGGGGTGGGATTCACCCCTCCACTTT. As protein: CASSPQQGWDSPLHF.

The chain has TRBV2 and TRBJ2-1, with D possibly matching TRBD2 (6 bases). The CDR3 contains 14 residues. The V and J ends lost 0 bases and 8 bases respectively, with 11 bases between them. Germline lookup yields CDR1 SNHLY and CDR2 FYNNEI. The CDR3 loop is CASSEASGLDEQFF. The CDR3 DNA sequence: TGTGCCAGCAGTGAAGCCAGCGGGTTGGATGAGCAGTTCTTC.

The rearrangement links TRBV28 to TRBJ1-2, with 8 bases lining up with TRBD1. This CDR3 is built from 15 residues. Trimming at V came to 4 bases and at J to 4 bases, leaving 8 bases not matched to a gene. The germline V gene encodes CDR1 MDHEN and CDR2 SYDVKM. The CDR3 DNA sequence: TGTGCCAGCAGTTCCGGGACAGGCAGCCTCTATGGCTACACCTTC. Amino acid sequence: CASSSGTGSLYGYTF.

The chain recombines TRBV5-1 with TRBJ2-2, with 8 bases fitting TRBD1. This CDR3 comprises 16 residues. With V trimmed by 1 base and J by 0 bases, 2 bases remained unmatched. Germline assignment: CDR1 SGHRS and CDR2 YFSETQ. The CDR3 loop is CASSLMGQANTGELFF. CDR3 DNA sequence: TGCGCCAGCAGCTTGATGGGACAGGCGAACACCGGGGAGCTGTTTTTT.

The chain has TRBV11-2 and TRBJ2-7; tentatively, D is TRBD2 (6 bases). CDR3 length: 14 amino acids. Looked up from germline, CDR1 is SGHAT and CDR2 is FQNNGV. The ends were cut back, 7 bases at V and 2 bases at J, with 15 bases in the middle. CDR3 sequence: CASNPWQRAYEQYF. The CDR3 nucleotides read TGTGCCAGCAACCCATGGCAGCGGGCCTACGAGCAGTACTTC.

V and J are TRBV12-3 or TRBV12-4 and TRBJ2-4; a possible D gene is TRBD1 (6 bases). This CDR3 is built from 13 residues. V was trimmed by 7 bases and J by 10 bases, leaving 17 bases between them. CDR3 region: CASTNTGQPIQYF. The CDR3 region has the DNA TGTGCCAGCACCAACACCGGACAGCCGATTCAGTACTTC.

This clone was picked up a small number of times. The chain couples TRBV7-2 to TRBJ2-5; 9 bases line up with TRBD2. Trimming cost V 2 bases and J 5 bases; bases outside gene matches: 6. The CDR3 is 15 residues long. CDR1 SGHTA and CDR2 FQGNSA come from the germline V gene. The CDR3 here is CASSLLAGGQETQYF. As DNA, the CDR3 is TGTGCCAGCAGCTTACTTGCGGGGGGGCAGGAGACCCAGTACTTC.

V and J are TRBV29-1 and TRBJ1-6; 7 bases line up with TRBD1. The CDR3 is 16 amino acids. V was pared by 1 base and J by 5 bases, with 8 bases of the junction left unmatched. Looked up from germline, CDR1 is SQVTM and CDR2 is ANQGSEA. CDR3 nucleotides: TGCAGCGTTGAAGTTTTGACAGGGAAGAATAATTCACCCCTCCACTTT. Residues: CSVEVLTGKNNSPLHF.

This chain connects TRBV7-9 to TRBJ1-5; D may be TRBD1 (6 bases). The CDR3 length is 15 residues. V was clipped by 3 bases and J by 4 bases, with 13 bases between them. Germline assignment: CDR1 SEHNR and CDR2 FQNEAQ (reference sequence). This chain's CDR3 is CASSFSDSKNQPQHF. The CDR3 DNA reads as TGTGCCAGCAGCTTCTCGGACAGTAAGAATCAGCCCCAGCATTTT. Complete variable domain (other parts from reference TRBV7-9 and TRBJ1-5): DTGVSQNPRHKITKRGQNVTFRCDPISEHNRLYWYRQTLGQGPEFLTYFQNEAQLEKSRLLSDRFSAERPKGSFSTLEIQRTEQGDSAMYLCASSFSDSKNQPQHFGDGTRLSIL.

The rearrangement joins TRBV7-9 to TRBJ1-1; 9 bases are shared with TRBD1. Germline V gene sequence: CDR1 SEHNR, CDR2 FQNEAQ (reference sequence). The CDR3 sequence is 13 residues long. Trimming at V came to 4 bases and at J to 10 bases, leaving 7 bases not matched to a gene. The CDR3 region has the DNA TGTGCCAGCAGCTCGGGACAGGGTAACCGAGCTTTCTTT. Encoded protein: CASSSGQGNRAFF.

The chain carries TRBV6-6 and TRBJ2-7, with D possibly being TRBD1 (6 bases). Trimming removed 9 bases at V and 6 bases at J, with 21 bases between. Germline CDR1 reads MNHNY; CDR2 reads SVGAGI (reference sequence). The CDR3 is 14 residues long. For the CDR3, the DNA is TGTGCCAGAGATAGGGACACCTTCATCCGCGAGCAGTACTTC. Amino acid sequence: CARDRDTFIREQYF.

This clone occurred once. V gene TRBV9 combines with J gene TRBJ1-4; D is perhaps TRBD1 (5 bases). The CDR3 covers 15 residues. The V gene lost 0 bases and the J gene lost 5 bases, with 11 bases spanning the gap. From germline, CDR1 is SGDLS and CDR2 YYNGEE. CDR3 coding DNA: TGTGCCAGCAGCGTAGGGGACTGGGAAAATGAAAAACTGTTTTTT. Its translation is CASSVGDWENEKLFF.

This clone was observed a few times. The V call is TRBV30, the J call TRBJ1-1; tentatively, D is TRBD1 (5 bases). The CDR3 is 13 residues long. The ends were cut back, 0 bases at V and 1 base at J, with 6 bases in the middle. Germline V CDR1 and CDR2: GTSNPN, SVGIG (reference sequence). The CDR3: CAWSVGQNTEAFF. The CDR3 DNA reads TGTGCCTGGAGTGTTGGACAGAACACTGAAGCTTTCTTT.

The V gene is TRBV4-2, the J gene TRBJ2-3, with unresolved D. Trimming took off 0 bases at V and 2 bases at J, with 6 bases between the two ends. Germline V lookup: CDR1 LGHNA, CDR2 YNFKEQ. The CDR3 length is 14 residues. CDR3 nucleotide sequence: TGTGCCAGCAGCCAAGATCAGAACACAGATACGCAGTATTTT. Encoded protein: CASSQDQNTDTQYF.

The DNA for the CDR3 is TGTGCCAGCAGCTTATCAGGGGGCGAGCAGTACTTC. Amino acids: CASSLSGGEQYF. V gene TRBV7-3 combines with J gene TRBJ2-7, with 7 positions matching TRBD1. The germline gives CDR1 SGHTA, CDR2 FQGTGA. V trimming: 2 bases; J trimming: 6 bases; junction bases outside the gene matches: 1. The CDR3 spans 12 residues. The full variable domain, with the rest looked up from reference TRBV7-3 and TRBJ2-7, is GAGVSQTPSNKVTEKGKYVELRCDPISGHTALYWYRQSLGQGPEFLIYFQGTGAADDSGLPNDRFFAVRPEGSVSTLKIQRTERGDSAVYLCASSLSGGEQYFGPGTRLTVT.

The chain joins TRBV10-2 to TRBJ1-1; TRBD1 aligns across 7 bases. The germline V gene has CDR1 WSHSY and CDR2 SAAADI. The CDR3 has 15 residues. J gave up 3 bases and V 6 bases, and 10 bases lay outside the gene matches. The CDR3 reads CASSRQGVMDTEAFF. DNA of the CDR3: TGCGCCAGCAGCCGTCAGGGGGTGATGGACACTGAAGCTTTCTTT.

The gene calls are TRBV13 and TRBJ2-7; 8 bases fit TRBD1. CDR1 is PRHDT, CDR2 FYEKMQ, per germline (reference sequence). The ends lost 3 bases at V and 0 bases at J; junction bases unmatched: 4. The CDR3 runs to 15 residues. The CDR3 loop reads CASSFRTGSSYEQYF. CDR3 coding DNA: TGTGCCAGCAGCTTCCGGACAGGGAGCTCCTACGAGCAGTACTTC.

The V gene is TRBV7-8, the J gene TRBJ2-2; 12 bases line up with TRBD1. This CDR3 region has 16 residues. Per the germline V gene, CDR1 is SGHVS and CDR2 is FQNEAQ. CDR3 in DNA: TGTGCAACGGGGGGACAGGGGGCGCGGGACACCGGGGAGCTGTTTTTT. Protein: CATGGQGARDTGELFF.

The chain couples TRBV2 to TRBJ2-5, with TRBD2 matching 10 bases. CDR3 length equals 14 residues. Looked up from germline, CDR1 is SNHLY and CDR2 is FYNNEI. Trimming removed 7 bases from V and 5 bases from J; junction bases left unmatched: 7. In DNA, the CDR3 is TGTGCCAGCAACTTGGGACTAGCGAGGGAGACCCAGTACTTC. It yields the protein CASNLGLARETQYF.